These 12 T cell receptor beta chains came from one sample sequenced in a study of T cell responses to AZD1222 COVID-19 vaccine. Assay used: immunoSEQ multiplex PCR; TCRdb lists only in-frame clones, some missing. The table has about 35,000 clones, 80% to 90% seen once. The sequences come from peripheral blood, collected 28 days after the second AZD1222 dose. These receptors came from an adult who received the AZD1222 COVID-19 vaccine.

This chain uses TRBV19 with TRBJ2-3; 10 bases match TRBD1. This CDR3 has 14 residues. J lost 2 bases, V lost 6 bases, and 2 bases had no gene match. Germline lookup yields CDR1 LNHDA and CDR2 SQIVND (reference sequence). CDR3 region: CASRGTGDTDTQYF. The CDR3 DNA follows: TGTGCCAGTAGGGGGACAGGGGACACAGATACGCAGTATTTT.

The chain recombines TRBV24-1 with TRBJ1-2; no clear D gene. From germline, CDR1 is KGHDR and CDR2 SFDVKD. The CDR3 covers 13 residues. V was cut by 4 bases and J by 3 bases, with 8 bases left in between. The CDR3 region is CATSEAEYYGYTF. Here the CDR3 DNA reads TGTGCCACCAGTGAGGCAGAGTACTATGGCTACACCTTC.

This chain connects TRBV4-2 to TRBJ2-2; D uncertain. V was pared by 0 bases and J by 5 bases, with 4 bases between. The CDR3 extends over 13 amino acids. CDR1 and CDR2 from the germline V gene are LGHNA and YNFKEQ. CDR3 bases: TGTGCCAGCAGCCAAGATTGGACCGGGGAGCTGTTTTTT. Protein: CASSQDWTGELFF.

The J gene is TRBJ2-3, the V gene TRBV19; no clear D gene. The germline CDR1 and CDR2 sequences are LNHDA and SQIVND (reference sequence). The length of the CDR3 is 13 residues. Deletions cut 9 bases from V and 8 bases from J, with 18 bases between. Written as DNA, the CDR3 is TGTGCCAGCACCGGGCCTGGATCTACTACGCAGTATTTT. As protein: CASTGPGSTTQYF.

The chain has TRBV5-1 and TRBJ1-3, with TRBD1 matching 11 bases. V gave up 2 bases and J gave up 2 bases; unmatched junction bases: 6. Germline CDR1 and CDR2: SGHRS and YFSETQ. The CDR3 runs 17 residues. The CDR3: CASSFNPGQGAGNTIYF. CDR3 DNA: TGCGCCAGCAGCTTTAACCCGGGACAGGGGGCTGGAAACACCATATATTTT.

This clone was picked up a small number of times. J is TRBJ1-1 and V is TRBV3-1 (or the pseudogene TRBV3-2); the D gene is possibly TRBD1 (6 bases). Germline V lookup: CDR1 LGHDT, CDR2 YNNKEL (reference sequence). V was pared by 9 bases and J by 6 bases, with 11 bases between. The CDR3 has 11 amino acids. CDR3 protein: CASKGGSEAFF. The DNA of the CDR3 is TGTGCCAGTAAGGGGGGCTCTGAAGCTTTCTTT.

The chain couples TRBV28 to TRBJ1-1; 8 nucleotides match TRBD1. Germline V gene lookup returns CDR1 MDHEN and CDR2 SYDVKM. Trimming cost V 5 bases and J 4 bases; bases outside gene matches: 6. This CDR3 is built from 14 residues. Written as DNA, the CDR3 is TGTGCCAGCAGTGGGTCCAGGGGGCTCACTGAAGCTTTCTTT. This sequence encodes CASSGSRGLTEAFF.

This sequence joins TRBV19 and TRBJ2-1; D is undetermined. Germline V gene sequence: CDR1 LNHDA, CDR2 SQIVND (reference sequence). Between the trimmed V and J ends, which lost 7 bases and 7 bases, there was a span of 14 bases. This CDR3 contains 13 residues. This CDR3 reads CASNGPQTNEQFF. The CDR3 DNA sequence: TGTGCCAGTAATGGTCCTCAGACAAATGAGCAGTTCTTC.

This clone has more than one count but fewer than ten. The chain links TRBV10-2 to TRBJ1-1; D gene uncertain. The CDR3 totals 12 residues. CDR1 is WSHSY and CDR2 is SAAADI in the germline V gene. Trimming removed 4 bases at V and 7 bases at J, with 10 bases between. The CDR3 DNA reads TGCGCCAGCAGTGCCTTGAGTGGTGAAGCTTTCTTT. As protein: CASSALSGEAFF.

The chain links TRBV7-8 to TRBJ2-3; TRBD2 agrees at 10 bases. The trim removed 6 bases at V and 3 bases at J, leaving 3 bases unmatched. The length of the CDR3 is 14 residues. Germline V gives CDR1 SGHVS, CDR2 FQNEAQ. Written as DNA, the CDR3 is TGTGCCAGCAGGGTGACTAGCGGGACAGATACGCAGTATTTT. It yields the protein CASRVTSGTDTQYF.

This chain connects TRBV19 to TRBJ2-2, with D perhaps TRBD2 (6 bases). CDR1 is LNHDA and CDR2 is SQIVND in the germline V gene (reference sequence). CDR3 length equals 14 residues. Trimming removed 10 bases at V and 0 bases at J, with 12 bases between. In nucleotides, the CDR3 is TGTGCCACGGCGACTAGAGCGAACACCGGGGAGCTGTTTTTT. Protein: CATATRANTGELFF.

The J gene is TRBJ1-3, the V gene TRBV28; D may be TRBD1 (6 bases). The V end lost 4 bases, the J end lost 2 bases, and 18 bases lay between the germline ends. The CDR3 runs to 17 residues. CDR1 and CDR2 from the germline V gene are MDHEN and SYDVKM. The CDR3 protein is CASSYPVGGPTGNTIYF. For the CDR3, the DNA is TGTGCCAGCAGTTACCCCGTTGGGGGGCCCACTGGAAACACCATATATTTT.